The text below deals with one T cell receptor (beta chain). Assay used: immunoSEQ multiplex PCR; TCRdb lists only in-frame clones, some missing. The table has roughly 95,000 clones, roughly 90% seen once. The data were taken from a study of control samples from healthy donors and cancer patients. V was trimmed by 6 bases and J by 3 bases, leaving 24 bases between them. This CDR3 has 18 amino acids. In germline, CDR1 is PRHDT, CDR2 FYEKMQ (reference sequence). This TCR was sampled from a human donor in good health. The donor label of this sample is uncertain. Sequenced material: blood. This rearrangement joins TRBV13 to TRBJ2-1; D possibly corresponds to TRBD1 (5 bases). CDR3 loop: CASSSQGISPNNYNEQFF. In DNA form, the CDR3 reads TGTGCCAGCAGTTCCCAGGGTATTTCTCCAAACAACTACAATGAGCAGTTCTTC.